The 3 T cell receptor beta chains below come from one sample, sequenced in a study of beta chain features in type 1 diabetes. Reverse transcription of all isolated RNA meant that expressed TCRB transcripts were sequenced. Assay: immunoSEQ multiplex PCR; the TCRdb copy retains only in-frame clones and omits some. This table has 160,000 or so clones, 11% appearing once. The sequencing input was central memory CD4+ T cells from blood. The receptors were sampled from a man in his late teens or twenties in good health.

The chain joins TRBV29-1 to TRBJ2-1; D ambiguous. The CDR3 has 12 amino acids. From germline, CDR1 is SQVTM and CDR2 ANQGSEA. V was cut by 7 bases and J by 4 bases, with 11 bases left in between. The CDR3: CSGSPGYNEQFF. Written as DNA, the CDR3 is TGCAGCGGGAGCCCGGGTTACAATGAGCAGTTCTTC.

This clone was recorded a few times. This CDR3 is CASTPPSTDTQYF. The CDR3 region has the DNA TGTGCCAGCACGCCTCCTAGCACAGATACGCAGTATTTT. The rearrangement uses TRBV6-6 and TRBJ2-3, with D hard to call. CDR1 and CDR2 (germline): MNHNY, SVGAGI (reference sequence). V lost 7 bases and J lost 0, with 8 bases in between. The CDR3 is 13 amino acids.

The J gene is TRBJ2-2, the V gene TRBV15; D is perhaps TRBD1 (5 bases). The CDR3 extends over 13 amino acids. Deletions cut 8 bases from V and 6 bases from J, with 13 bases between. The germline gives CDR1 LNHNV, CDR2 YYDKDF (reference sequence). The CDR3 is CATQKGLAGELFF. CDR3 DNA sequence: TGTGCCACCCAAAAGGGGTTGGCCGGGGAGCTGTTTTTT.